This TCR beta chain was sequenced during a study of radiotherapy plus CTLA-4 blockade in lung cancer. Study-wide results and caveats: After radiotherapy and ipilimumab, tumor-derived clones expanded in peripheral blood.

In regard to this clone: Its antigen remains unknown.

The assay was immunoSEQ multiplex PCR, and TCRdb's table has in-frame clones only and misses some. The sample carries approximately 85,000 clones, about 80% recorded once. CTLA-4 blockade with ipilimumab, together with focal radiation, was given to patients with chemo-refractory metastatic non-small-cell lung cancer. This sequence originates from a human donor with non-small cell lung cancer that progressed on radiotherapy plus ipilimumab. The sequenced sample was peripheral blood, obtained from a patient treated with radiotherapy plus ipilimumab.

CDR3 nucleotide sequence: TGTGCCAGCAGCCCGGACAGCCCCTATGGCTACACCTTC. Translation: CASSPDSPYGYTF. The V call is TRBV7-2, the J call TRBJ1-2, with D perhaps TRBD1 (6 bases). The V end lost 5 bases, the J end lost 4 bases, and 11 bases lay between the germline ends. In germline, CDR1 is SGHTA, CDR2 FQGNSA. The CDR3 covers 13 residues.